The 29 T cell receptor beta chains given below trace back to one sample, sequenced in a study of identical twins. MiXCR was run by TCRdb on the 5' RACE reads, yielding one entry per CDR3 protein. The table has a few hundred thousand distinct CDR3 sequences, 9.6% seen once. These same data were also listed under a study on yellow fever vaccine responses in identical twins.

The sequencing sample was made of PBMCs. Every receptor here comes from a woman younger than 30 in good health.

The V and J genes are TRBV6-4 and TRBJ2-1, with no clear D. Germline CDR1 and CDR2: MRHNA and SNTAGT. The V and J ends lost 6 bases and 3 bases respectively, with 12 bases between them. The CDR3 length is 14 residues. The CDR3 region has the DNA TGTGCCAGCAGCTGGGTGAGAAACTACAATGAGCAGTTCTTC. Protein product: CASSWVRNYNEQFF.

This clonotype was counted a few times. The chain is built from TRBV24-1 and TRBJ2-2; no clear D. Germline lookup yields CDR1 KGHDR and CDR2 SFDVKD. This CDR3 contains 14 residues. The ends were cut back, 4 bases at V and 2 bases at J, with 7 bases in the middle. The CDR3: CATSESSNTGELFF. In DNA, the CDR3 is TGTGCCACCAGTGAGTCATCTAACACCGGGGAGCTGTTTTTT.

This rearrangement joins TRBV20-1 to TRBJ2-7; perhaps TRBD1 as D (5 bases). The CDR3 sequence is 15 residues long. Germline V gene lookup returns CDR1 DFQATT and CDR2 SNEGSKA (reference sequence). The V end lost 2 bases, the J end lost 1 base, and 15 bases lay between the germline ends. CDR3 nucleotide sequence: TGCAGTGCTAGAAGGACCCGCCAGGGATCCTACGAGCAGTACTTC. The encoded protein is CSARRTRQGSYEQYF.

The chain recombines TRBV5-5 with TRBJ2-2, with TRBD2 matching over 9 bases. J was trimmed by 4 bases and V by 4 bases; bases with no gene match: 8. Germline V gene sequence: CDR1 SGHKS, CDR2 YYEKEE (reference sequence). This CDR3 is 16 amino acids long. CDR3 in amino acids: CASSGIAGEGTGELFF. Written as DNA, the CDR3 is TGTGCCAGCAGCGGCATAGCGGGAGAGGGCACCGGGGAGCTGTTTTTT. Complete variable domain (other parts from reference TRBV5-5 and TRBJ2-2): DAGVTQSPTHLIKTRGQQVTLRCSPISGHKSVSWYQQVLGQGPQFIFQYYEKEERGRGNFPDRFSARQFPNYSSELNVNALLLGDSALYLCASSGIAGEGTGELFFGEGSRLTVL.

This chain uses TRBV15 with TRBJ2-3, with a possible D match to TRBD1 (6 bases). Germline V lookup: CDR1 LNHNV, CDR2 YYDKDF (reference sequence). This CDR3 comprises 13 residues. V gave up 11 bases and J gave up 6 bases, with 18 bases separating them. The CDR3 is CAVTGSRGDTQYF. The CDR3, as DNA: TGTGCCGTCACAGGGTCGAGGGGGGATACGCAGTATTTT.

This clonotype was recorded a few times. This chain links TRBV18 with TRBJ1-2; D is ambiguous. This CDR3 is built from 15 residues. V was trimmed by 2 bases and J by 8 bases, leaving 18 bases between them. Germline CDR1 reads KGHSH; CDR2 reads LQKENI. CDR3 bases: TGTGCCAGCTCACCAGCAAGCCGGCCCCACGGGGGCTACACCTTC. This gives the protein CASSPASRPHGGYTF.

There are many counts of this clonotype. V is TRBV27 and J is TRBJ2-7; D is unclear. The germline V gene has CDR1 MNHEY and CDR2 SMNVEV (reference sequence). The CDR3 is 12 residues long. V was shortened by 2 bases and J by 6 bases, with 8 bases between the two germline ends. CDR3 sequence reads: CASSLPGAEQYF. CDR3 DNA: TGTGCCAGCAGTTTACCTGGCGCCGAGCAGTACTTC.

J is TRBJ2-5 and V is TRBV4-3; no definite D call. Trimming stripped 2 bases from V and 3 bases from J, with 13 bases between. Per the germline V gene, CDR1 is LGHNA and CDR2 is YSLEER. There are 15 residues in the CDR3. CDR3 protein: CASSQFWGREETQYF. The CDR3 bases are TGCGCCAGCAGCCAATTCTGGGGAAGGGAAGAGACCCAGTACTTC.

Many counts were recorded for this clonotype. The chain employs TRBV30 and TRBJ1-2; D is perhaps TRBD1 (5 bases). V was pared by 3 bases and J by 6 bases, with 14 bases between. This CDR3 contains 13 residues. Germline CDR1 reads GTSNPN; CDR2 reads SVGIG (reference sequence). Here the CDR3 reads CAWRLGGADGYTF. As DNA, the CDR3 is TGTGCCTGGAGACTAGGAGGGGCTGATGGCTACACCTTC.

The chain has TRBV4-3 and TRBJ2-1; the D gene could be TRBD1 or TRBD2 (5 bases each). This CDR3 contains 15 residues. Deletions cut 2 bases from V and 5 bases from J, with 13 bases between. Germline V gene lookup returns CDR1 LGHNA and CDR2 YSLEER. The CDR3 region is CASSQRVGTNNEQFF. CDR3 sequence (DNA): TGCGCCAGCAGCCAACGTGTAGGGACGAACAATGAGCAGTTCTTC.

This clonotype was observed many times. The rearrangement joins TRBV4-3 to TRBJ2-4; 12 bases agree with TRBD1. J gave up 8 bases and V 1 base, and 12 bases lay outside the gene matches. This CDR3 spans 18 amino acids. CDR1 is LGHNA, CDR2 YSLEER, per germline. CDR3 in amino acids: CASSQGRDRGPRGDIQYF. Here the CDR3 DNA reads TGCGCCAGCAGCCAAGGGCGGGACAGGGGGCCCCGCGGAGACATTCAGTACTTC.

Only one count was recorded for this clonotype. The chain is built from TRBV14 and TRBJ2-2; 7 bases fit TRBD1. Germline assignment: CDR1 SGHDN and CDR2 FVKESK. J lost 2 bases, V lost 2 bases, and 11 bases had no gene match. The CDR3 sequence is 18 residues long. The CDR3 DNA follows: TGTGCCAGCAGCCAACGCCGCCCGACAGGGTGTAACACCGGGGAGCTGTTTTTT. Protein product: CASSQRRPTGCNTGELFF. Combining the CDR3 with reference TRBV14 and TRBJ2-2 gives the whole variable domain EAGVTQFPSHSVIEKGQTVTLRCDPISGHDNLYWYRRVMGKEIKFLLHFVKESKQDESGMPNNRFLAERTGGTYSTLKVQPAELEDSGVYFCASSQRRPTGCNTGELFFGEGSRLTVL.

The chain combines TRBV30 with TRBJ1-1; D is unresolved. The CDR3 totals 13 residues. From germline, CDR1 is GTSNPN and CDR2 SVGIG (reference sequence). V was trimmed by 2 bases and J by 0 bases, leaving 7 bases between them. Here the CDR3 DNA reads TGTGCCTGGAGTAATGACTTGAACACTGAAGCTTTCTTT. Translated, it gives CAWSNDLNTEAFF.

Ten or more counts support this clonotype. The genes are TRBV20-1 and TRBJ2-7; TRBD2 agrees at 8 bases. Trimming at V came to 3 bases and at J to 1 base, leaving 8 bases not matched to a gene. CDR3 length equals 15 residues. Germline CDR1 is DFQATT and CDR2 is SNEGSKA (reference sequence). The CDR3 coding sequence is TGCAGTGCTAGGAAGAGACTAGCGAAATCCTACGAGCAGTACTTC. Translating it yields CSARKRLAKSYEQYF.

CDR3 nucleotides: TGTGCCAGCGGAACTTACTATGGCTACACCTTC. Translating gives CASGTYYGYTF. This chain joins TRBV2 and TRBJ1-2; no reliable D call. The CDR3 runs 11 residues. V was trimmed by 8 bases and J by 3 bases, leaving 7 bases between them. CDR1 is SNHLY and CDR2 is FYNNEI in the germline V gene.

The gene calls are TRBV13 and TRBJ2-7; 9 positions match TRBD2. The CDR3 runs to 16 residues. Germline-derived CDR1 and CDR2 are PRHDT and FYEKMQ (reference sequence). Trimming at V came to 4 bases and at J to 4 bases, leaving 11 bases not matched to a gene. The chain's CDR3 is CASSSTGRAGGYEQYF. For the CDR3, the DNA is TGTGCCAGCAGCTCTACCGGGCGAGCGGGGGGATACGAGCAGTACTTC.

This clonotype was counted between two and nine times. V is TRBV12-3 or TRBV12-4 and J is TRBJ1-5; D is ambiguous. The V and J ends lost 1 base and 1 base respectively, with 5 bases between them. The CDR3 sequence is 14 residues long. The CDR3 region has the DNA TGTGCCAGCAGTTTAGGGAAGAGCAATCAGCCCCAGCATTTT. This encodes CASSLGKSNQPQHF.

This clonotype was counted a few times. V usage is TRBV12-3 or TRBV12-4 and J usage is TRBJ2-1, with 7 bases that match TRBD1. The CDR3 is 16 residues long. V gave up 3 bases and J gave up 6 bases; unmatched junction bases: 11. The CDR3 DNA reads as TGTGCCAGCAGTTTGAGGGGGCCGCGCCCCCCCAATGAGCAGTTCTTC. As protein: CASSLRGPRPPNEQFF.

V and J are TRBV7-2 and TRBJ1-2, with D unclear. V lost 0 bases and J lost 4, with 6 bases in between. CDR3 length: 13 residues. Germline values: CDR1 SGHTA, CDR2 FQGNSA. As DNA, the CDR3 is TGTGCCAGCAGCTTAGCAGGCATCTATGGCTACACCTTC. Protein: CASSLAGIYGYTF. The full variable domain, rest sourced from reference TRBV7-2 and TRBJ1-2, is GAGVSQSPSNKVTEKGKDVELRCDPISGHTALYWYRQSLGQGLEFLIYFQGNSAPDKSGLPSDRFSAERTGGSVSTLTIQRTQQEDSAVYLCASSLAGIYGYTFGSGTRLTVV.

This clonotype was observed a handful of times. This rearrangement joins TRBV3-1 to TRBJ1-1, with a tentative D call TRBD1 (5 bases). Germline V lookup: CDR1 LGHDT, CDR2 YNNKEL (reference sequence). V was clipped by 0 bases and J by 0 bases, with 11 bases between them. The CDR3 is 16 amino acids. CDR3 residues: CASSQDTEGLNTEAFF. The CDR3 DNA follows: TGTGCCAGCAGCCAAGATACCGAGGGGTTGAACACTGAAGCTTTCTTT.

The chain uses TRBV6-4 and TRBJ2-4; possible D gene TRBD1, 5 bases. Looked up from germline, CDR1 is MRHNA and CDR2 is SNTAGT. This CDR3 has 18 residues. V was trimmed by 8 bases and J by 0 bases, leaving 23 bases between them. CDR3 nucleotide sequence: TGTGCCAGCGCTTCGGTGGGGCGGCAATCCCTAGCCAAAAACATTCAGTACTTC. This gives the protein CASASVGRQSLAKNIQYF.

This clonotype appeared many times. The chain is built from TRBV29-1 and TRBJ2-5, with TRBD1 matching 7 bases. The CDR3 runs 12 residues. Trimming cost V 8 bases and J 2 bases; bases outside gene matches: 5. Germline V gene lookup returns CDR1 SQVTM and CDR2 ANQGSEA. CDR3 residues: CSYDRVQETQYF. CDR3 DNA: TGCAGCTACGACAGGGTACAAGAGACCCAGTACTTC.

This clonotype has a handful of counts. The chain has TRBV7-9 and TRBJ2-1; D could derive from TRBD1 or TRBD2 (5 bases each). Germline loops: CDR1 SEHNR, CDR2 FQNEAQ (reference sequence). The V end lost 1 base, the J end lost 10 bases, and 8 bases lay between the germline ends. This CDR3 has 12 residues. CDR3 in DNA: TGTGCCAGCAGCTTAGGTGGGACCGAGCAGTTCTTC. Translating gives CASSLGGTEQFF.

This clonotype was observed at least ten times. V and J are TRBV15 and TRBJ2-5; tentative D call: TRBD1 (5 bases). With 1 base removed from V and 3 bases from J, the gap between germline ends came to 21 bases. CDR1 and CDR2 (germline): LNHNV, YYDKDF (reference sequence). The CDR3 contains 18 residues. The CDR3 spells CATSRVATGDRKEETQYF. In DNA form, the CDR3 reads TGTGCCACCAGCAGAGTAGCCACCGGCGACAGAAAAGAAGAGACCCAGTACTTC.

There are a few counts of this clonotype. The chain recombines TRBV7-8 with TRBJ2-7; 7 bases align to TRBD1. The CDR3 has 16 residues. Germline V gene sequence: CDR1 SGHVS, CDR2 FQNEAQ. Trimming cost V 5 bases and J 2 bases; bases outside gene matches: 12. CDR3: CASSPGNRGVAYEQYF. CDR3 nucleotides: TGTGCCAGCAGCCCGGGCAACAGGGGAGTAGCCTACGAGCAGTACTTC.

J is TRBJ2-7 and V is TRBV7-9; TRBD1 aligns across 9 bases. Germline CDR1 SEHNR, CDR2 FQNEAQ (reference sequence). The CDR3 is 15 residues long. With V trimmed by 1 base and J by 3 bases, 4 bases remained unmatched. The CDR3 bases are TGTGCCAGCAGCTTAGAGGACAGGGGTCTCTACGAGCAGTACTTC. Encoded protein: CASSLEDRGLYEQYF.

This chain links TRBV3-1 with TRBJ1-6; no clear D gene. Germline assignment: CDR1 LGHDT and CDR2 YNNKEL (reference sequence). Trimming took off 4 bases at V and 9 bases at J, with 10 bases between the two ends. The CDR3 length is 13 residues. The CDR3: CASSPDHGSPLHF. The CDR3 DNA reads TGTGCCAGCAGCCCCGACCACGGTTCACCCCTCCACTTT.

This clonotype was detected ten times or more. The V and J genes are TRBV15 and TRBJ1-4; unclear D gene. This CDR3 region has 13 residues. Germline-derived CDR1 and CDR2 are LNHNV and YYDKDF (reference sequence). Trimming took 3 bases from V and 3 from J, leaving 5 bases between them. The CDR3 sequence: CATSRAPNEKLFF. DNA for the CDR3: TGTGCCACCAGCAGGGCTCCTAATGAAAAACTGTTTTTT.

The sample holds many counts of this clonotype. The chain has TRBV24-1 and TRBJ2-1; D is ambiguous. This CDR3 is 14 amino acids long. Germline V gene sequence: CDR1 KGHDR, CDR2 SFDVKD. Between the trimmed V and J ends, which lost 4 bases and 3 bases, there was a span of 9 bases. The CDR3 sequence is CATSDPLFYNEQFF. In nucleotides, the CDR3 is TGTGCCACCAGTGACCCTCTCTTCTACAATGAGCAGTTCTTC.